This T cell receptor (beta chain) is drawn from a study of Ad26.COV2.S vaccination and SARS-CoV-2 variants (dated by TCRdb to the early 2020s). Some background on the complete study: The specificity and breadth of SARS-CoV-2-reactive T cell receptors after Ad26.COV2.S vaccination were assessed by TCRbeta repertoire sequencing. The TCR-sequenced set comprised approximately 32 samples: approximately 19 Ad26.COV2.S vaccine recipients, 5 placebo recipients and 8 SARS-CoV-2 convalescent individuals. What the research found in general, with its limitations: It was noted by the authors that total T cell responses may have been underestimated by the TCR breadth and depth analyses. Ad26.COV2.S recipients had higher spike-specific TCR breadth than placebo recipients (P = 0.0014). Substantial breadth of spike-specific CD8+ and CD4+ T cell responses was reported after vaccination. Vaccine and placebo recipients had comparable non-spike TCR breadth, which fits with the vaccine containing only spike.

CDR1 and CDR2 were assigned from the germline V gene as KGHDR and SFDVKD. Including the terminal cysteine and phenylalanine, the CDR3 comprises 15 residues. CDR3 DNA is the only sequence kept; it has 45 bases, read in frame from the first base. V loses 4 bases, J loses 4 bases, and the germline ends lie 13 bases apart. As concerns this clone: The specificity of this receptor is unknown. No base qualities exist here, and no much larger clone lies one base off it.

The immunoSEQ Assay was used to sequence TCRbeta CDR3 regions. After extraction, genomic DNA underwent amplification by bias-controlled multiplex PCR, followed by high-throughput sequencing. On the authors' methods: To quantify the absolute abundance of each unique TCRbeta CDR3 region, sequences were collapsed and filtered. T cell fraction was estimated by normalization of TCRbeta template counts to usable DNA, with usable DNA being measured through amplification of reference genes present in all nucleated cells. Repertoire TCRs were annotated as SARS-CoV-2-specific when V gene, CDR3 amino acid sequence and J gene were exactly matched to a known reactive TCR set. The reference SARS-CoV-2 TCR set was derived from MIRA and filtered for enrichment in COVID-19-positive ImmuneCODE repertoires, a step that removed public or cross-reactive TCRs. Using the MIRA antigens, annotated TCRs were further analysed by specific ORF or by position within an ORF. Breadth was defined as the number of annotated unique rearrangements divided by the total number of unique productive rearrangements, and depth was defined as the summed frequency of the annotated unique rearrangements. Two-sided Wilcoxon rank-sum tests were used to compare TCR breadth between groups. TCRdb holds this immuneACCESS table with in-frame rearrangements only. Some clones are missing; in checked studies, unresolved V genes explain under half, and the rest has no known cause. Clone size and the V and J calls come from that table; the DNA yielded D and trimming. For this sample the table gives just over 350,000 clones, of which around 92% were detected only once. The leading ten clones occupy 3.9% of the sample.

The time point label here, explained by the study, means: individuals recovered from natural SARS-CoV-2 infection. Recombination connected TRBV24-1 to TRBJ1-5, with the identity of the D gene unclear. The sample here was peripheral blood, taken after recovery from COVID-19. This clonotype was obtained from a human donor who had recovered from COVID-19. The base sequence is TGTGCCACCAGTGACTCCCGGGAGATTAATCAGCCCCAGCATTTT. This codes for CATSDSREINQPQHF.